The 25 T cell receptor beta chains below come from one sample, sequenced in a study of chemoradiotherapy in HPV16-positive cancers. TCRdb's table, derived via immunoSEQ multiplex PCR, lists solely in-frame clones and lacks some. The sample contains roughly 6,900 clones, over 70% of which appear only once. Sampling took place from a patient who underwent chemoradiotherapy. All receptors come from a human donor with HPV-associated anogenital cancer.

The chain couples TRBV5-1 to TRBJ1-6; 9 bases map to TRBD1. Germline CDR1 reads SGHRS; CDR2 reads YFSETQ. The CDR3 totals 14 residues. V shed 0 bases and J 13 bases; nucleotides not matched to a gene: 5. The CDR3 protein is CASSLGQGDEPLHF. Written as DNA, the CDR3 is TGCGCCAGCAGCTTGGGACAGGGGGACGAGCCCCTCCACTTT.

The chain combines TRBV27 with TRBJ1-1, with D unclear. CDR3 size: 13 residues. Trimming took 3 bases from V and 0 from J, leaving 5 bases between them. The germline CDR1 and CDR2 sequences are MNHEY and SMNVEV (reference sequence). The chain's CDR3 is CASSFKVNTEAFF. Written as DNA, the CDR3 is TGTGCCAGCAGTTTTAAGGTGAACACTGAAGCTTTCTTT.

The chain uses TRBV27 and TRBJ2-7, with a tentative D call TRBD1 (5 bases). This CDR3 contains 13 residues. V was shortened by 5 bases and J by 2 bases, with 10 bases between the two germline ends. Germline-derived CDR1 and CDR2 are MNHEY and SMNVEV (reference sequence). The chain's CDR3 is CASSEGAPYEQYF. CDR3 bases: TGTGCCAGCAGTGAAGGGGCTCCCTACGAGCAGTACTTC.

The chain carries TRBV18 and TRBJ1-2; unclear D gene. Trimming removed 0 bases at V and 3 bases at J, with 8 bases between. The CDR3 is 14 residues long. CDR1 and CDR2 from the germline V gene are KGHSH and LQKENI. The CDR3: CASSPPVEDYGYTF. The CDR3 bases are TGTGCCAGCTCACCACCGGTAGAGGACTATGGCTACACCTTC.

The chain has TRBV2 and TRBJ1-4, with a weak D call TRBD1 (5 bases). Germline V lookup: CDR1 SNHLY, CDR2 FYNNEI. Between the trimmed V and J ends, which lost 4 bases and 8 bases, there was a span of 14 bases. This CDR3 region has 14 residues. The CDR3 here is CASSGSGAGEKLFF. CDR3 in DNA: TGTGCCAGCAGTGGCTCCGGGGCTGGGGAAAAACTGTTTTTT.

V and J are TRBV30 and TRBJ2-2, with D maybe TRBD1 (6 bases). The CDR3 is 13 residues long. V gave up 2 bases and J gave up 4 bases, with 8 bases separating them. Germline V gene sequence: CDR1 GTSNPN, CDR2 SVGIG (reference sequence). CDR3 amino acids: CAWSLRGTGELFF. The DNA of the CDR3 is TGTGCCTGGAGTCTCAGGGGCACCGGGGAGCTGTTTTTT.

A single count supports this clone. The chain carries TRBV7-8 and TRBJ2-5, with D possibly being TRBD1 or TRBD2 (5 bases each). The last part of the DNA fits TRBJ2-7 better; the J call may be wrong. The CDR3 runs to 15 residues. Looked up from germline, CDR1 is SGHVS and CDR2 is FQNEAQ. This CDR3 reads CASSLRGGLSYEQYF. DNA of the CDR3: TGTGCCAGCAGCTTAAGGGGTGGACTCTCCTACGAGCAGTACTTC.

This chain links TRBV2 with TRBJ2-2; a possible D gene is TRBD1 (6 bases). V shed 6 bases and J shed 1 base, with 12 bases lying between them. CDR3 length: 15 amino acids. The germline V gene has CDR1 SNHLY and CDR2 FYNNEI. This chain's CDR3 is CASSGVTGNTGELFF. The CDR3 nucleotides read TGTGCCAGCAGCGGGGTGACAGGGAACACCGGGGAGCTGTTTTTT. The full variable domain, completed using reference TRBV2 and TRBJ2-2, is EPEVTQTPSHQVTQMGQEVILRCVPISNHLYFYWYRQILGQKVEFLVSFYNNEISEKSEIFDDQFSVERPDGSNFTLKIRSTKLEDSAMYFCASSGVTGNTGELFFGEGSRLTVL.

The chain links TRBV18 to TRBJ1-3, with a weak D call TRBD1 (5 bases). The germline V gene encodes CDR1 KGHSH and CDR2 LQKENI. V was shortened by 2 bases and J by 2 bases, with 13 bases between the two germline ends. This CDR3 region has 16 residues. DNA of the CDR3: TGTGCCAGCTCACCATTTGACTTAGGGGCTGGAAACACCATATATTTT. It codes for CASSPFDLGAGNTIYF.

This sequence joins TRBV5-1 and TRBJ1-5; TRBD1 aligns across 8 bases. Germline V CDR1 and CDR2: SGHRS, YFSETQ. Losses at the gene ends were 0 bases for V and 3 bases for J; bases not matched to a gene: 5. CDR3 length equals 16 residues. The CDR3 DNA reads TGCGCCAGCAGCTTGGATGGACAGGGAATCAATCAGCCCCAGCATTTT. This translates into CASSLDGQGINQPQHF.

The genes are TRBV27 and TRBJ1-5; 10 nucleotides align to TRBD1. The CDR3 has 13 amino acids. Germline V CDR1 and CDR2: MNHEY, SMNVEV (reference sequence). The ends lost 6 bases at V and 6 bases at J; junction bases unmatched: 2. The CDR3 region has the DNA TGTGCCAGCAGGGGACAGGGGATTCAGCCCCAGCATTTT. Its protein product is CASRGQGIQPQHF.

This clone was seen once. This sequence joins TRBV5-8 and TRBJ1-1; D gene ambiguous. CDR3 length: 15 amino acids. Between the trimmed V and J ends, which lost 0 bases and 1 base, there was a span of 10 bases. CDR1 SGHTS and CDR2 YDEGEE come from the germline V gene. As DNA, the CDR3 is TGTGCCAGCAGCTTGGGGATGGGCCAGAACACTGAAGCTTTCTTT. Its protein is CASSLGMGQNTEAFF.

This clone was counted between two and nine times. The rearrangement joins TRBV6-6 to TRBJ1-1; 7 nucleotides line up with TRBD1. CDR3 size: 13 residues. The germline gives CDR1 MNHNY, CDR2 SVGAGI (reference sequence). With 6 bases clipped from V and 8 bases from J, the junction kept 9 bases outside the gene matches. CDR3 nucleotides: TGTGCCAGCAGCCTACCCGCACAGGGGGAAGCTTTCTTT. Its translation: CASSLPAQGEAFF.

As to this clone: The identical CDR3 is also encoded by other nucleotide sequences in the sample. The chain uses TRBV9 and TRBJ2-3; D possibly corresponds to TRBD2 (5 bases). The germline CDR1 and CDR2 sequences are SGDLS and YYNGEE. The CDR3 is 15 residues long. V gave up 0 bases and J gave up 1 base, with 9 bases separating them. CDR3 residues: CASSVAGSRTDTQYF. CDR3 bases: TGTGCCAGCAGCGTAGCGGGGTCTCGCACAGATACGCAGTATTTT.

The genes are TRBV30 and TRBJ1-4; D is unclear. Germline V gene data show CDR1 as GTSNPN and CDR2 as SVGIG (reference sequence). The ends were cut back, 1 base at V and 8 bases at J, with 23 bases in the middle. This CDR3 is built from 17 residues. As DNA, the CDR3 is TGTGCCTGGAGTGGAATAAGTGCGAGTCGAGGCAAGGAAAAACTGTTTTTT. The encoded protein is CAWSGISASRGKEKLFF.

In its sample, this clone was seen a few times. This chain links TRBV2 with TRBJ2-7, with a weak D call TRBD2 (7 bases). CDR3 length equals 16 residues. Germline CDR1 reads SNHLY; CDR2 reads FYNNEI. Trimming removed 3 bases at V and 8 bases at J, with 23 bases between. The CDR3 spells CASSEPRGGGSLQQYF. The CDR3 DNA follows: TGTGCCAGCAGTGAGCCGCGAGGGGGGGGGAGTCTCCAGCAGTACTTC.

This clone was observed once. This chain links TRBV5-4 with TRBJ2-1; 11 nucleotides match TRBD2. The CDR3 runs to 14 residues. J lost 9 bases, V lost 4 bases, and 6 bases had no gene match. Germline CDR1 is SGHNT and CDR2 is YYREEE (reference sequence). CDR3 sequence: CASSRETSGVEQFF. In nucleotides, the CDR3 is TGTGCCAGCAGCCGGGAGACTAGCGGGGTTGAGCAGTTCTTC.

The J gene is TRBJ2-7, the V gene TRBV4-1; 11 nucleotides align to TRBD2. The V gene's germline CDR1 is MGHRA and CDR2 YSYEKL. The CDR3 length is 15 residues. Trimming removed 1 base from V and 6 bases from J; junction bases left unmatched: 5. CDR3 coding DNA: TGCGCCAGCAGCCAAGTAGCGGGGGGGCATCTCGAGCAGTACTTC. This sequence encodes CASSQVAGGHLEQYF.

The chain couples TRBV6-1 to TRBJ2-3, with TRBD2 matching over 8 bases. Looked up from germline, CDR1 is MNHNS and CDR2 is SASEGT. The CDR3 sequence is 16 residues long. V lost 4 bases, J lost 3 bases, and 9 bases stayed unmatched. The CDR3 DNA reads TGTGCCAGCAGTGGGGGGTCTAGCGGGCCTACAGATACGCAGTATTTT. It specifies CASSGGSSGPTDTQYF.

The chain carries TRBV6-1 and TRBJ2-5, with TRBD2 identical over 15 bases. The germline gives CDR1 MNHNS, CDR2 SASEGT. The CDR3 is 17 residues long. With 4 bases clipped from V and 4 bases from J, the junction kept 7 bases outside the gene matches. The CDR3 is CASSGTSGGGGRETQYF. The CDR3 DNA reads TGTGCCAGCAGTGGGACTAGCGGGGGGGGAGGTCGAGAGACCCAGTACTTC.

This rearrangement joins TRBV30 to TRBJ1-1; possibly TRBD1 for D (6 bases). CDR1 and CDR2 (germline): GTSNPN, SVGIG (reference sequence). The V end lost 3 bases, the J end lost 4 bases, and 15 bases lay between the germline ends. The CDR3 is made up of 14 amino acids. CDR3 in DNA: TGTGCCTGGAGGGGGGACAAGGAGAGCACTGAAGCTTTCTTT. This codes for CAWRGDKESTEAFF. Filled out from reference TRBV30 and TRBJ1-1, the complete variable domain reads SQTIHQWPATLVQPVGSPLSLECTVEGTSNPNLYWYRQAAGRGLQLLFYSVGIGQISSEVPQNLSASRPQDRQFILSSKKLLLSDSGFYLCAWRGDKESTEAFFGQGTRLTVV.

The chain combines TRBV28 with TRBJ1-1, with D possibly matching TRBD1 (5 bases). This CDR3 has 15 amino acids. Germline CDR1 reads MDHEN; CDR2 reads SYDVKM. V gave up 4 bases and J gave up 2 bases, with 14 bases separating them. As DNA, the CDR3 is TGTGCCAGCAGTTCACCCGGGGCAGACAACACTGAAGCTTTCTTT. Translating it yields CASSSPGADNTEAFF.

The rearrangement uses TRBV5-6 and TRBJ2-5, with 11 positions matching TRBD2. Germline V gives CDR1 SGHDT, CDR2 YYEEEE. V lost 6 bases and J lost 5; bases outside the gene matches: 6. This CDR3 is built from 14 residues. The CDR3 DNA sequence: TGTGCCAGCACCGTACTAGCGGGGGCCGAGACCCAGTACTTC. This translates into CASTVLAGAETQYF.

CDR3 nucleotide sequence: TGTGCCAGCAGCTTAAATACGGGCGGAGAGACCCAGTACTTC. Translation gives CASSLNTGGETQYF. The chain couples TRBV7-3 to TRBJ2-5; unclear D gene. V lost 1 base and J 4 bases, leaving 10 bases between the germline ends. Germline V CDR1 and CDR2: SGHTA, FQGTGA. The CDR3 is 14 residues long. The full variable domain, its missing parts supplied by reference TRBV7-3 and TRBJ2-5, is GAGVSQTPSNKVTEKGKYVELRCDPISGHTALYWYRQSLGQGPEFLIYFQGTGAADDSGLPNDRFFAVRPEGSVSTLKIQRTERGDSAVYLCASSLNTGGETQYFGPGTRLLVL.

This clone was seen more than once but under ten times. The rearrangement uses TRBV27 and TRBJ1-6, with D possibly TRBD1 on 5 matching bases. V lost 3 bases and J lost 10, with 10 bases in between. The germline V gene has CDR1 MNHEY and CDR2 SMNVEV (reference sequence). The CDR3 consists of 13 residues. CDR3 nucleotides: TGTGCCAGCAGTTTTGGGACCCAATCACCCCTCCACTTT. Protein product: CASSFGTQSPLHF.